One and the same sample provided the 22 T cell receptor beta chains below, sequenced in a study of vaccination effects on CD4 cells after COVID-19. Antigen-specific CD4+ T cells were expanded (with viral peptide pools) by the ViraFEST assay ahead of sequencing. Upon completion of 10 to 11 days in culture, CD4+ T cells were isolated. Everyone in the study got two shots of either the BNT162b2 or mRNA-1273 vaccine. TCRdb's copy holds only in-frame clones and misses some; the assay was immunoSEQ multiplex PCR. In the table there are about 31,000 clones, roughly 60% of which are singletons. No antigen has been identified for these receptors. The sequenced sample was CD4+ T cells from PBMCs cultured with SARS-CoV-2 spike peptides, obtained after COVID-19 vaccination. The receptors were sampled from a human donor who received a COVID-19 vaccine.

The chain joins TRBV5-1 to TRBJ2-1; TRBD2 matches at 15 bases. The CDR3 has 17 residues. Germline V gene sequence: CDR1 SGHRS, CDR2 YFSETQ. The V gene end was trimmed by 7 bases and the J gene end by 2 bases; junction bases not matched to a gene: 7. CDR3 sequence: CASHGTSGGPTYNEQFF. Here the CDR3 DNA reads TGCGCCAGCCACGGGACTAGCGGGGGGCCCACCTACAATGAGCAGTTCTTC. The full variable domain, with the rest looked up from reference TRBV5-1 and TRBJ2-1, is KAGVTQTPRYLIKTRGQQVTLSCSPISGHRSVSWYQQTPGQGLQFLFEYFSETQRNKGNFPGRFSGRQFSNSRSEMNVSTLELGDSALYLCASHGTSGGPTYNEQFFGPGTRLTVL.

This clone appeared a few times. This chain uses TRBV2 with TRBJ1-2; the D gene is possibly TRBD1 (5 bases). There are 13 residues in the CDR3. The V and J ends lost 2 bases and 4 bases respectively, with 8 bases between them. Per germline, CDR1 SNHLY and CDR2 FYNNEI. CDR3 DNA sequence: TGTGCCAGCAGTGAAACAGGAGCCTATGGCTACACCTTC. Protein sequence: CASSETGAYGYTF.

The gene calls are TRBV27 and TRBJ1-5; no reliable D call. Trimming cost V 6 bases and J 0 bases, with 12 bases left between them. Germline V lookup: CDR1 MNHEY, CDR2 SMNVEV (reference sequence). CDR3 length: 15 amino acids. The CDR3: CASSRVAYSNQPQHF. The CDR3 bases are TGTGCCAGCAGCAGAGTCGCCTATAGCAATCAGCCCCAGCATTTT.

The V gene is TRBV5-4, the J gene TRBJ1-2, with D uncertain. Germline V lookup: CDR1 SGHNT, CDR2 YYREEE (reference sequence). This CDR3 has 14 amino acids. V was shortened by 0 bases and J by 6 bases, with 12 bases between the two germline ends. CDR3 sequence (DNA): TGTGCCAGCAGCTTGGTCTCGTCTTTCGATGGCTACACCTTC. Its protein is CASSLVSSFDGYTF.

Within the sample, this clone is medium-sized. This sequence joins TRBV19 and TRBJ1-6; 7 bases map to TRBD1. V trimming: 8 bases; J trimming: 8 bases; junction bases outside the gene matches: 9. Per germline, CDR1 LNHDA and CDR2 SQIVND (reference sequence). The CDR3 extends over 14 amino acids. The CDR3 sequence: CASRGDSRDSPLHF. DNA of the CDR3: TGTGCCAGTCGAGGGGACAGTAGGGATTCACCCCTCCACTTT.

This clone turned up a few times. The chain is built from TRBV5-1 and TRBJ2-5; TRBD1 matches 9 bases. Unmatched junction bases numbered 5, after V lost 1 base and J lost 1 base. CDR3 length: 16 residues. CDR1 and CDR2 from the germline V gene are SGHRS and YFSETQ. This chain's CDR3 is CASSLWGQGRQETQYF. The CDR3 DNA follows: TGCGCCAGCAGCTTGTGGGGACAGGGTCGCCAAGAGACCCAGTACTTC.

The rearrangement uses TRBV29-1 and TRBJ1-1; D gene ambiguous. This CDR3 contains 15 residues. V gave up 1 base and J gave up 0 bases, with 12 bases separating them. CDR1 is SQVTM, CDR2 ANQGSEA, per germline. CDR3 amino acids: CSVEGRSSLNTEAFF. CDR3 nucleotide sequence: TGCAGCGTTGAAGGTCGGAGCAGCCTGAACACTGAAGCTTTCTTT.

This clone showed up just a few times. The V and J genes are TRBV10-3 and TRBJ2-2; D remains unclear. Germline V gives CDR1 ENHRY, CDR2 SYGVKD. With 3 bases removed from V and 2 bases from J, the gap between germline ends came to 10 bases. The CDR3 spans 15 residues. The CDR3 spells CAISDGSPNTGELFF. DNA for the CDR3: TGTGCCATCAGTGATGGCAGCCCCAACACCGGGGAGCTGTTTTTT.

This clone was counted a few times. CDR3 loop: CASVKGTGAASPLHF. As DNA, the CDR3 is TGTGCCAGCGTCAAGGGGACAGGGGCCGCCTCACCCCTCCACTTT. The rearrangement links TRBV7-9 to TRBJ1-6, with TRBD1 matching over 10 bases. Germline CDR1 SEHNR, CDR2 FQNEAQ (reference sequence). Trimming took 8 bases from V and 10 from J; bases not matched to a gene: 11. The CDR3 covers 15 residues.

This clone showed up just a few times. The chain uses TRBV10-3 and TRBJ1-1; the D is unclear. The CDR3 has 14 residues. Trimming removed 2 bases from V and 1 base from J, with 8 bases in between. The germline V gene encodes CDR1 ENHRY and CDR2 SYGVKD. The CDR3 is CAISEIVGNTEAFF. The CDR3 nucleotides are TGTGCCATCAGTGAGATAGTAGGGAACACTGAAGCTTTCTTT.

The chain recombines TRBV10-1 with TRBJ1-1; D unresolved. Germline-derived CDR1 and CDR2 are WNHNN and SYGVQD (reference sequence). Trimming removed 2 bases from V and 0 bases from J, with 10 bases in between. CDR3 length equals 15 residues. CDR3 in DNA: TGCGCCAGCAGTGAGAGCCCCGAGGTGAACACTGAAGCTTTCTTT. It specifies CASSESPEVNTEAFF.

The chain employs TRBV7-2 and TRBJ2-1; 13 bases agree with TRBD2. With 5 bases clipped from V and 10 bases from J, the junction kept 8 bases outside the gene matches. The CDR3 spans 15 residues. Germline V gene lookup returns CDR1 SGHTA and CDR2 FQGNSA. The CDR3 nucleotides are TGTGCCAGCAGCCTAGGACTAGCGGGAGCAGAGGAGCAGTTCTTC. The encoded protein is CASSLGLAGAEEQFF.

The rearrangement uses TRBV11-2 and TRBJ1-3, with a weak D call TRBD1 (5 bases). CDR3 size: 15 residues. V was cut by 3 bases and J by 4 bases, with 13 bases left in between. Germline V lookup: CDR1 SGHAT, CDR2 FQNNGV. DNA for the CDR3: TGTGCCAGCAGCTTCTCACGGGACGTCGGAAACACCATATATTTT. Its translation: CASSFSRDVGNTIYF.

This clone was counted a few times. The chain links TRBV5-5 to TRBJ1-6, with unresolved D. V was cut by 5 bases and J by 14 bases, with 14 bases left in between. The CDR3 sequence is 12 residues long. From germline, CDR1 is SGHKS and CDR2 YYEKEE (reference sequence). The CDR3 is CASRPSEGTLHF. As DNA, the CDR3 is TGTGCCAGCAGGCCTTCGGAGGGCACCCTCCACTTT.

This rearrangement joins TRBV29-1 to TRBJ2-6, with unresolved D. Trimming removed 3 bases from V and 0 bases from J, with 12 bases in between. From germline, CDR1 is SQVTM and CDR2 ANQGSEA. The CDR3 is 16 amino acids. The CDR3 nucleotides read TGCAGCGTTGACGCCGAGTGGGGCTCTGGGGCCAACGTCCTGACTTTC. It codes for CSVDAEWGSGANVLTF. Based on the CDR3 plus reference TRBV29-1 and TRBJ2-6, the full variable domain is SAVISQKPSRDICQRGTSLTIQCQVDSQVTMMFWYRQQPGQSLTLIATANQGSEATYESGFVIDKFPISRPNLTFSTLTVSNMSPEDSSIYLCSVDAEWGSGANVLTFGAGSRLTVL.

This clone showed up just a few times. The V gene is TRBV19, the J gene TRBJ1-1; D unclear. The CDR3 loop spans 15 amino acids. The ends were cut back, 4 bases at V and 3 bases at J, with 15 bases in the middle. Germline CDR1 reads LNHDA; CDR2 reads SQIVND (reference sequence). The CDR3 reads CASSSGSGADTEAFF. The CDR3 DNA reads as TGTGCCAGTAGTAGTGGATCGGGCGCCGACACTGAAGCTTTCTTT.

This clone was picked up a small number of times. The chain has TRBV21-1 and TRBJ2-7; the DNA was not compared with TRBD1, the D call given in the table. TRBV21-1 is a listed pseudogene. The CDR3 spans 14 residues. The CDR3 sequence: CASSKDRESYEQYF. The CDR3 nucleotides are TGTGCCAGCAGCAAAGACAGGGAAAGCTACGAGCAGTACTTC.

The chain employs TRBV5-1 and TRBJ2-1; TRBD2 aligns across 11 bases. The germline CDR1 and CDR2 sequences are SGHRS and YFSETQ. The V and J ends lost 5 bases and 4 bases, in that order; junction bases with no gene match: 5. The CDR3 is 15 residues long. The CDR3 loop reads CASRLTSGSYNEQFF. Here the CDR3 DNA reads TGCGCCAGCAGACTCACTAGCGGGAGTTACAATGAGCAGTTCTTC.

This clone was counted only a few times. The chain is built from TRBV6-5 and TRBJ1-1; perhaps TRBD1 as D (6 bases). The CDR3 has 16 amino acids. V was shortened by 0 bases and J by 0 bases, with 11 bases between the two germline ends. Germline V gene data show CDR1 as MNHEY and CDR2 as SVGAGI. In nucleotides, the CDR3 is TGTGCCAGCAGTTACTCGATAACAGGGATGAACACTGAAGCTTTCTTT. Protein product: CASSYSITGMNTEAFF.

This chain uses TRBV11-2 with TRBJ1-2; tentative D call: TRBD1 (5 bases). The CDR3 runs 14 residues. Germline V gene data show CDR1 as SGHAT and CDR2 as FQNNGV. The ends were cut back, 0 bases at V and 4 bases at J, with 9 bases in the middle. The CDR3 DNA reads TGTGCCAGCAGCTTAGATAGAGACAGCTATGGCTACACCTTC. Translated: CASSLDRDSYGYTF.

In its sample, this clone was seen a few times. The V call is TRBV10-3, the J call TRBJ2-5; TRBD2 agrees at 7 bases. The CDR3 length is 14 residues. Looked up from germline, CDR1 is ENHRY and CDR2 is SYGVKD. V lost 0 bases, J lost 2 bases, and 0 bases stayed unmatched. CDR3 protein: CAISESGGQETQYF. CDR3 DNA sequence: TGTGCCATCAGTGAGTCGGGGGGGCAAGAGACCCAGTACTTC.

V is TRBV18 and J is TRBJ1-4; unclear D gene. Germline V lookup: CDR1 KGHSH, CDR2 LQKENI. Trimming pared 2 bases from V and 10 bases from J, leaving 14 bases between. The CDR3 length is 14 residues. The CDR3 region has the DNA TGTGCCAGCTCACCAGGTACATCTGGAGGAAAACTGTTTTTT. Translating it yields CASSPGTSGGKLFF.